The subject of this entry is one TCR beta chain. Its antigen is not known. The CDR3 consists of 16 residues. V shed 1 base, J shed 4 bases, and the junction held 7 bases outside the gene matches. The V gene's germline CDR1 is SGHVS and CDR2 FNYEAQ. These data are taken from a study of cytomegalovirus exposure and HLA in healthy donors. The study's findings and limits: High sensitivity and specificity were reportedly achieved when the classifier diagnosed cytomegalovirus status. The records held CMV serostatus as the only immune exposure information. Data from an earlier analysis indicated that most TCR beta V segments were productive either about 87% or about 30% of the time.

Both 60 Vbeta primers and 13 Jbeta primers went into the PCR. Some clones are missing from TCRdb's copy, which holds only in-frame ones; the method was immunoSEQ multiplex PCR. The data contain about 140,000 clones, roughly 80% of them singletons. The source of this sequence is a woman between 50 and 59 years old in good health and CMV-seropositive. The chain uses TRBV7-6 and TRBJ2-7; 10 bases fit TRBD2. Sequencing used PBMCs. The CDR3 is CASSLGVASGGYEQYF. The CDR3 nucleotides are TGTGCCAGCAGCTTAGGGGTGGCTAGCGGGGGATACGAGCAGTACTTC.